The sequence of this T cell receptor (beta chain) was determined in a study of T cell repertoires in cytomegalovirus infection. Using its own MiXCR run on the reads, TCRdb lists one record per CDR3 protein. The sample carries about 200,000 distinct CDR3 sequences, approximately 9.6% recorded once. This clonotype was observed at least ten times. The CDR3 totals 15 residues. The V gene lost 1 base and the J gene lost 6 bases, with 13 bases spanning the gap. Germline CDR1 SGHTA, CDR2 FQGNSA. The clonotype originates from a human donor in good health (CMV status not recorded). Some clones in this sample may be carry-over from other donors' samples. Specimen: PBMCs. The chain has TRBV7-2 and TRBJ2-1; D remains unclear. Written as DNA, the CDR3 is TGTGCCAGCAGCTTAGGGGCGTGGATTCTCAATGAGCAGTTCTTC. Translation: CASSLGAWILNEQFF.